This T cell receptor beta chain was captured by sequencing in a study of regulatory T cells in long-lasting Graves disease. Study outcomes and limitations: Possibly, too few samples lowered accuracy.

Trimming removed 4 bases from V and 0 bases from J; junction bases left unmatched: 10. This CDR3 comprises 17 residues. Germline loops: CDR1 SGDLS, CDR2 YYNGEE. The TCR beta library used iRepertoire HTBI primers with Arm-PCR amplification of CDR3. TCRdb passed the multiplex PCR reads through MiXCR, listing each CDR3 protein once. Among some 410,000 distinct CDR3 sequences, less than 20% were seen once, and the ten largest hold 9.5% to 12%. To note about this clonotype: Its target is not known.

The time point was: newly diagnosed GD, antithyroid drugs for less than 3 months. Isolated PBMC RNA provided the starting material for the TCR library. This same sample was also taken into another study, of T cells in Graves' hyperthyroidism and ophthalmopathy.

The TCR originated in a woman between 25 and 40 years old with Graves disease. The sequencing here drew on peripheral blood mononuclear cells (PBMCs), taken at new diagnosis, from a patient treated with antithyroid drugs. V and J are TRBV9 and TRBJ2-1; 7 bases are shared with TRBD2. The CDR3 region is CASSPPPGGSSYNEQFF. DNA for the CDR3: TGTGCCAGCAGCCCTCCCCCGGGCGGGAGCTCCTACAATGAGCAGTTCTTC.